This T cell receptor beta chain was observed in a study of long-term antiretroviral therapy in people with HIV. Researchers ran immunoSEQ v3.0 at survey level. Profiling relied on immunoSEQ multiplex PCR, and the TCRdb table lists in-frame clones only, not all of them. This repertoire shows tens of thousands of clones, roughly 96% found once; its top ten account for less than 3%. Trimming left V 7 bases short and J 2 bases short, with 12 bases between. Germline V CDR1 and CDR2: MNHNY, SVGAGI (reference sequence). CDR3 size: 15 residues. The sequencing used unsorted PBMCs, collected 3.7 years after starting antiretroviral therapy. The receptor comes from a woman aged 45-65 years with HIV. The chain joins TRBV6-6 to TRBJ2-6; D remains unclear. The CDR3 region is CASINYKAGANVLTF. As DNA, the CDR3 is TGTGCCAGCATAAATTATAAGGCTGGGGCCAACGTCCTGACTTTC.